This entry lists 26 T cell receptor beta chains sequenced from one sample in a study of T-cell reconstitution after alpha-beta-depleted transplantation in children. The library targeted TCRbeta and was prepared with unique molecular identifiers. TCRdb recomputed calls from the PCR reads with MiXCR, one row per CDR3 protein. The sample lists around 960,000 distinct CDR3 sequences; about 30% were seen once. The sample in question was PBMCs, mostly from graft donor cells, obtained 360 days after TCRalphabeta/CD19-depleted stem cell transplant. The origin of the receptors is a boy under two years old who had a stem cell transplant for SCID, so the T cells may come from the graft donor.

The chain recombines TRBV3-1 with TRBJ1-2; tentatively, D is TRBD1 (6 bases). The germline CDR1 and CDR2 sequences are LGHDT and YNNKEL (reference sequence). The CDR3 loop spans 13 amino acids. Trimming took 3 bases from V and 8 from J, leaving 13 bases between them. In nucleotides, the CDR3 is TGTGCCAGCAGCCATCTGGGGGCGTCGGGCTACACCTTC. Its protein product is CASSHLGASGYTF. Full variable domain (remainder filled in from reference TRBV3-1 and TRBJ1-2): DTAVSQTPKYLVTQMGNDKSIKCEQNLGHDTMYWYKQDSKKFLKIMFSYNNKELIINETVPNRFSPKSPDKAHLNLHINSLELGDSAVYFCASSHLGASGYTFGSGTRLTVV.

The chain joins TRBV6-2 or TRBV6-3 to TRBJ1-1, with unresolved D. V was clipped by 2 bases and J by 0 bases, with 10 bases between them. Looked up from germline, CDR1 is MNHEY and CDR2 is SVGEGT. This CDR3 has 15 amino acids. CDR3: CASSYEAALNTEAFF. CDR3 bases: TGTGCCAGCAGTTACGAGGCAGCACTGAACACTGAAGCTTTCTTT.

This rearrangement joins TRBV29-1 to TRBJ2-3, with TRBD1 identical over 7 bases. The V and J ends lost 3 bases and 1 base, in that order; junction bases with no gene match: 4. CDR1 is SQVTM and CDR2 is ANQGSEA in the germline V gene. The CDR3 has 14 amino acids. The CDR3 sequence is CSVDGQGGTDTQYF. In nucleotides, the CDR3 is TGCAGCGTTGATGGTCAGGGGGGCACAGATACGCAGTATTTT.

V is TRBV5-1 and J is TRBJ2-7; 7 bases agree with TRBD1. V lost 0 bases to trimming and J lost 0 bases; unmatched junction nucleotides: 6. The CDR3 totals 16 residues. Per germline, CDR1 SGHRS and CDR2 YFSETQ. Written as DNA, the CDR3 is TGCGCCAGCAGCTTGGGCCCCGGGACAGTCTCCTACGAGCAGTACTTC. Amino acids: CASSLGPGTVSYEQYF.

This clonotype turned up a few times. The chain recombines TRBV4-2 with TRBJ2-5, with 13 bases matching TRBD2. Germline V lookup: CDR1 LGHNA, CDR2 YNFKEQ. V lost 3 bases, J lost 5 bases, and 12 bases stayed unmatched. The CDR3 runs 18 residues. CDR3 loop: CASSHLLAGGPESETQYF. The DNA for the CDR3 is TGTGCCAGCAGCCACCTACTAGCGGGGGGGCCCGAGTCGGAGACCCAGTACTTC.

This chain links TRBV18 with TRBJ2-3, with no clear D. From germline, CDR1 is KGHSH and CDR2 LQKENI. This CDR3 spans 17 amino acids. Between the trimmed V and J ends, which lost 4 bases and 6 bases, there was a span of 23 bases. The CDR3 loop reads CASSQTRMRPREDTQYF. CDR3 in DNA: TGTGCCAGCTCACAAACAAGGATGCGGCCACGTGAGGATACGCAGTATTTT.

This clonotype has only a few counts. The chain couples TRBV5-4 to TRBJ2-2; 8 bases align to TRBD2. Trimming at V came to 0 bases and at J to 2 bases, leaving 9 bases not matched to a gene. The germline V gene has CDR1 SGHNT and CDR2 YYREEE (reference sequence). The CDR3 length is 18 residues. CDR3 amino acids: CASSLARETSGNTGELFF. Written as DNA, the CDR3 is TGTGCCAGCAGCTTGGCCAGGGAAACTAGCGGAAACACCGGGGAGCTGTTTTTT.

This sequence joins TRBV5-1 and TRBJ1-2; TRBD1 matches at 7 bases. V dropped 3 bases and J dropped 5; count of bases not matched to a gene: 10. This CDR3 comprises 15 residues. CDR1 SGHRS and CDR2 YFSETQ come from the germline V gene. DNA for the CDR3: TGCGCCAGCAGCTGGGCCCCGACAGGGCCTTATGGCTACACCTTC. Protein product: CASSWAPTGPYGYTF.

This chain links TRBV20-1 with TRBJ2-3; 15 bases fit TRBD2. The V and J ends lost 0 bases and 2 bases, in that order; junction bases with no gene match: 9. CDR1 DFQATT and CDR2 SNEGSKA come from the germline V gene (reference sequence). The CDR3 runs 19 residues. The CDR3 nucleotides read TGCAGTGCTAGAGATCGTCTGGGACTAGCGGGGGGACACACAGATACGCAGTATTTT. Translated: CSARDRLGLAGGHTDTQYF.

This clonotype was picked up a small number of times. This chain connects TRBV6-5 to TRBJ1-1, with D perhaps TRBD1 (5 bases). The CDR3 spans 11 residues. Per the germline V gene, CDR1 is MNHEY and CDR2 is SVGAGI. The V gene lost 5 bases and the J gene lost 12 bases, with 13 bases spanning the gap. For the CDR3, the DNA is TGTGCCAGCAGTGCCGGGACCGGCACTTTCTTT. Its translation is CASSAGTGTFF.

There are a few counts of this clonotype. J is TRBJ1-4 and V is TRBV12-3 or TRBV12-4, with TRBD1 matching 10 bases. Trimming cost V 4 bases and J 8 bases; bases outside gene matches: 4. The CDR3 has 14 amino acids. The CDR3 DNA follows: TGTGCCAGCAGTTGGGGACAGGGGTACGAAAAACTGTTTTTT. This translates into CASSWGQGYEKLFF.

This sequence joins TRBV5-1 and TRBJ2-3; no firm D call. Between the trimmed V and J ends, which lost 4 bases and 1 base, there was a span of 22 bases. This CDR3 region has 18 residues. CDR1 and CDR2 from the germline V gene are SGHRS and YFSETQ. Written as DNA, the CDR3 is TGCGCCAGCAGCCGGGTGGGGTTGGCTGGATCGCGCACAGATACGCAGTATTTT. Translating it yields CASSRVGLAGSRTDTQYF. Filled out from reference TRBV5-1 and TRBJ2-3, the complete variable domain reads KAGVTQTPRYLIKTRGQQVTLSCSPISGHRSVSWYQQTPGQGLQFLFEYFSETQRNKGNFPGRFSGRQFSNSRSEMNVSTLELGDSALYLCASSRVGLAGSRTDTQYFGPGTRLTVL.

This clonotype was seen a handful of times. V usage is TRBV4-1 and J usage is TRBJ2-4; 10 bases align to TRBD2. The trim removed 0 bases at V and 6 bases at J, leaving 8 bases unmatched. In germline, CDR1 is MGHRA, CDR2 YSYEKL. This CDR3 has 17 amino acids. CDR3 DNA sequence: TGCGCCAGCAGCCAAGATCTTCCAGCGGGGGGGAGAAACATTCAGTACTTC. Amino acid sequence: CASSQDLPAGGRNIQYF.

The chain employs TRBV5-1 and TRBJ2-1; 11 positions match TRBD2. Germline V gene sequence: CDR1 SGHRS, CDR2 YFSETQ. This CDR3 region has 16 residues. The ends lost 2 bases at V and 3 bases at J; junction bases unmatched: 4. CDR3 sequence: CASSLTGTSGYNEQFF. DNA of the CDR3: TGCGCCAGCAGCTTAACCGGGACTAGCGGCTACAATGAGCAGTTCTTC.

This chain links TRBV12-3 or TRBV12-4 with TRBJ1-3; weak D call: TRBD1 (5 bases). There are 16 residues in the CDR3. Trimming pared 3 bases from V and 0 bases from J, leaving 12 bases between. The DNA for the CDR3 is TGTGCCAGCAGTTTCGCAGGGCCTTACTCTGGAAACACCATATATTTT. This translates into CASSFAGPYSGNTIYF.

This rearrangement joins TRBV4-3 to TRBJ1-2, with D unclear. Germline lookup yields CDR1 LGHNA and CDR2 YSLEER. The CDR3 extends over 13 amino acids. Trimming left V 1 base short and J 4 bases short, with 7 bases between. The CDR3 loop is CASSQVWGYGYTF. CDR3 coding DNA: TGCGCCAGCAGCCAAGTGTGGGGCTATGGCTACACCTTC.

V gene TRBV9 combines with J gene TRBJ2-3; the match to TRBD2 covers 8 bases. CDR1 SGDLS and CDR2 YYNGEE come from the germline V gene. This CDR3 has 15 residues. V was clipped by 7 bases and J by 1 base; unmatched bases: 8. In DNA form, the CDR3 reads TGTGCCAGCGGGCGGGGGGTAAGGGGCACAGATACGCAGTATTTT. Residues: CASGRGVRGTDTQYF.

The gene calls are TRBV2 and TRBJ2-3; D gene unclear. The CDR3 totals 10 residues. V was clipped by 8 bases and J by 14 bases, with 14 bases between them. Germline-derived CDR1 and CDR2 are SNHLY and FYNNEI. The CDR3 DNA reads TGTGCCAGCGAGGTCCTGGTGAGGTATTTT. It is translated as CASEVLVRYF.

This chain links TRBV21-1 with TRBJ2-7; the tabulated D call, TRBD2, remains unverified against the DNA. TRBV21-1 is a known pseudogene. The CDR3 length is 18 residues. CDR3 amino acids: CASSTPSRGVAGNYEQYF. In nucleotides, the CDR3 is TGTGCCAGCAGCACCCCATCACGGGGGGTAGCGGGGAACTACGAGCAGTACTTC.

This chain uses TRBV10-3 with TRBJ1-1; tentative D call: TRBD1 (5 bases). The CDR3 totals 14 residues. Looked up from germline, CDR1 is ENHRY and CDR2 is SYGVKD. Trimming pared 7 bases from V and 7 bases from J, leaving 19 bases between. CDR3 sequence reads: CAINAGTAPNEAFF. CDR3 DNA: TGTGCCATCAATGCCGGGACGGCCCCTAATGAAGCTTTCTTT.

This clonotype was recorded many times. CDR3 loop: CASSRSPDRNSYEQYF. For the CDR3, the DNA is TGTGCCAGCAGCCGATCCCCGGACAGGAACTCCTACGAGCAGTACTTC. The gene calls are TRBV5-5 and TRBJ2-7; TRBD1 aligns across 7 bases. The length of the CDR3 is 16 residues. The V gene end was trimmed by 4 bases and the J gene end by 0 bases; junction bases not matched to a gene: 10. Germline CDR1 SGHKS, CDR2 YYEKEE (reference sequence).

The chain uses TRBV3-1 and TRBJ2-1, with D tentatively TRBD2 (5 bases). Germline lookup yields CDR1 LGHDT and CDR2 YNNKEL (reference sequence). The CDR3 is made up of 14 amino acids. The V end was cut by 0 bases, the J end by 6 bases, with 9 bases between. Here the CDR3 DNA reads TGTGCCAGCAGCCAAGATAGCGTGTTCAATGAGCAGTTCTTC. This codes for CASSQDSVFNEQFF.

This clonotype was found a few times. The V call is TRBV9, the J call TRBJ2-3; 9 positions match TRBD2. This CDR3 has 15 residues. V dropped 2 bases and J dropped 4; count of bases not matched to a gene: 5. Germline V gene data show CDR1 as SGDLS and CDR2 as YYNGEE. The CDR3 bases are TGTGCCAGCAGCGTGCATGGCGGGGGGGCAGATACGCAGTATTTT. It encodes CASSVHGGGADTQYF.

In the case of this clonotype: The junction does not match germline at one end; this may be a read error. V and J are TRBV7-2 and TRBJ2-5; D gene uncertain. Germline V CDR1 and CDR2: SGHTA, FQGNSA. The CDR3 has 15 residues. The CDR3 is CASSLDGPPQGTQYF. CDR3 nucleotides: TGTGCCAGCAGCTTAGATGGTCCTCCCCAAGGGACCCAGTACTTC. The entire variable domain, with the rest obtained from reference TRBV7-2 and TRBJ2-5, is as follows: GAGVSQSPSNKVTEKGKDVELRCDPISGHTALYWYRQSLGQGLEFLIYFQGNSAPDKSGLPSDRFSAERTGGSVSTLTIQRTQQEDSAVYLCASSLDGPPQGTQYFGPGTRLLVL.

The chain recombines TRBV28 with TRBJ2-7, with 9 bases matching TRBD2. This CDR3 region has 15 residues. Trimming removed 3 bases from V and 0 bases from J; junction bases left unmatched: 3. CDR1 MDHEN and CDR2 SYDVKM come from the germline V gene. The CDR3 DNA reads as TGTGCCAGCAGTTTTAGCGGGGGCCTCTCCTACGAGCAGTACTTC. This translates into CASSFSGGLSYEQYF. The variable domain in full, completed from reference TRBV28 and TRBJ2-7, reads DVKVTQSSRYLVKRTGEKVFLECVQDMDHENMFWYRQDPGLGLRLIYFSYDVKMKEKGDIPEGYSVSREKKERFSLILESASTNQTSMYLCASSFSGGLSYEQYFGPGTRLTVT.

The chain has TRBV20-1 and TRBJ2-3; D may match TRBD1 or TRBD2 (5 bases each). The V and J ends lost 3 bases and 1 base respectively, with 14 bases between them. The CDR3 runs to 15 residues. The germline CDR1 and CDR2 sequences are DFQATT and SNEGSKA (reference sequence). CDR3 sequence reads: CSARWWGTGTDTQYF. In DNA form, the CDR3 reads TGCAGTGCTAGGTGGTGGGGGACGGGCACAGATACGCAGTATTTT.